These 20 T cell receptor beta chains were all obtained from the same sample, sequenced in a study of cytotoxic CD8 clonotypes in ibrutinib-treated CLL (dated by TCRdb to the early 2020s). The time point label corresponds to: progressive disease on ibrutinib. Library preparation was by the immunoSEQ multiplex PCR assay. Imported from immuneACCESS, the table was reduced by TCRdb to in-frame sequences with V and J called. These copies leave out some clones; in studies compared against another copy, an unresolved V gene accounts for under half, and the cause of the remainder is not known. The table for this sample lists under 45,000 clones; roughly 65% of them were counted only once. Jointly, the top ten make up 7% of the sample. This specimen consisted of PBMCs, obtained at disease progression, from a patient treated with ibrutinib. These receptors were taken from a human donor with chronic lymphocytic leukemia.

This clone showed up just a few times. The chain is built from TRBV6-1 and TRBJ1-1; no reliable D call. Per germline, CDR1 MNHNS and CDR2 SASEGT. V lost 7 bases and J 3 bases, leaving 12 bases between the germline ends. The length of the CDR3 is 13 residues. The CDR3 DNA follows: TGTGCCAGCATACAGAGTTGGGACACTGAAGCTTTCTTT. Encoded protein: CASIQSWDTEAFF.

This chain links TRBV19 with TRBJ2-7; TRBD1 matches at 12 bases. Germline V gives CDR1 LNHDA, CDR2 SQIVND (reference sequence). The CDR3 has 15 residues. The trim removed 4 bases at V and 6 bases at J, leaving 7 bases unmatched. The CDR3 sequence is CASSNQGTGGVEQYF. For the CDR3, the DNA is TGTGCCAGTAGTAATCAAGGGACAGGGGGCGTCGAGCAGTACTTC.

The table lists this clone with a few counts. The J gene is TRBJ2-1, the V gene TRBV7-2; D unresolved. Germline V gene lookup returns CDR1 SGHTA and CDR2 FQGNSA. V lost 5 bases to trimming and J lost 10 bases, with 12 bases between them. The CDR3 sequence is 12 residues long. The CDR3 DNA sequence: TGTGCCAGCAGCCCGATTGTCGAAGAGCAGTTCTTC. It specifies CASSPIVEEQFF. Full variable domain (missing parts from reference TRBV7-2 and TRBJ2-1): GAGVSQSPSNKVTEKGKDVELRCDPISGHTALYWYRQSLGQGLEFLIYFQGNSAPDKSGLPSDRFSAERTGGSVSTLTIQRTQQEDSAVYLCASSPIVEEQFFGPGTRLTVL.

The gene calls are TRBV9 and TRBJ1-4; 7 bases are shared with TRBD1. This CDR3 comprises 15 residues. Germline V lookup: CDR1 SGDLS, CDR2 YYNGEE. J gave up 7 bases and V 3 bases, and 9 bases lay outside the gene matches. The CDR3 DNA reads TGTGCCAGCAGCGCAACAGGGGAACGAGGTGAAAAACTGTTTTTT. It encodes CASSATGERGEKLFF.

The chain couples TRBV11-2 to TRBJ1-2; D is uncertain. CDR3 length equals 14 residues. Germline CDR1 SGHAT, CDR2 FQNNGV. Trimming stripped 5 bases from V and 5 bases from J, with 15 bases between. DNA for the CDR3: TGTGCCAGCAGCCGGGTCCGGGGAGCGTATGGCTACACCTTC. Its translation: CASSRVRGAYGYTF. The whole variable domain, remainder taken from reference TRBV11-2 and TRBJ1-2, is EAGVAQSPRYKIIEKRQSVAFWCNPISGHATLYWYQQILGQGPKLLIQFQNNGVVDDSQLPKDRFSAERLKGVDSTLKIQPAKLEDSAVYLCASSRVRGAYGYTFGSGTRLTVV.

This chain connects TRBV9 to TRBJ2-2, with unresolved D. V was trimmed by 4 bases and J by 6 bases, leaving 19 bases between them. Germline-derived CDR1 and CDR2 are SGDLS and YYNGEE. The CDR3 spans 16 residues. In nucleotides, the CDR3 is TGTGCCAGCAGCTATAACGACAAGGCTGGGGCCGGGGAGCTGTTTTTT. Its translation is CASSYNDKAGAGELFF.

The V gene is TRBV6-5, the J gene TRBJ1-2; possibly TRBD1 for D (5 bases). The germline V and J ends were trimmed by 3 bases and 4 bases, with 12 bases remaining between them. The CDR3 is made up of 14 amino acids. CDR1 is MNHEY, CDR2 SVGAGI, per germline. The CDR3 loop reads CASSYGGFTYGYTF. The CDR3 bases are TGTGCCAGCAGTTATGGGGGGTTCACCTATGGCTACACCTTC.

The CDR3 coding sequence is TGTGCCAGCAGCCGACTGACTAGCCCGAGCTCCTACAATGAGCAGTTCTTC. This translates into CASSRLTSPSSYNEQFF. This chain links TRBV7-3 with TRBJ2-1; 7 positions match TRBD2. Trimming took 5 bases from V and 0 from J; bases not matched to a gene: 10. Germline-derived CDR1 and CDR2 are SGHTA and FQGTGA. This CDR3 has 17 residues.

The rearrangement links TRBV6-1 to TRBJ1-1, with TRBD1 identical over 8 bases. From germline, CDR1 is MNHNS and CDR2 SASEGT. This CDR3 contains 13 residues. The junction had 10 bases not matched to a gene; V was cut back by 6 bases and J by 10 bases. For the CDR3, the DNA is TGTGCCAGCAGGGACAGGGTCACGCTCGGAGCTTTCTTT. Encoded protein: CASRDRVTLGAFF.

The V gene is TRBV19, the J gene TRBJ2-1, with TRBD1 matching 10 bases. The CDR3 contains 12 residues. Trimming took 8 bases from V and 9 from J; bases not matched to a gene: 4. Germline loops: CDR1 LNHDA, CDR2 SQIVND (reference sequence). CDR3 region: CASGTGVGEQFF. As DNA, the CDR3 is TGTGCCAGTGGGACAGGGGTAGGTGAGCAGTTCTTC.

V and J are TRBV10-3 and TRBJ2-2, with TRBD2 matching 10 bases. V was pared by 7 bases and J by 6 bases, with 8 bases of the junction left unmatched. There are 15 residues in the CDR3. Germline loops: CDR1 ENHRY, CDR2 SYGVKD. The CDR3 spells CAIKQLAGVSGELFF. As DNA, the CDR3 is TGTGCCATCAAGCAGCTAGCGGGAGTGTCCGGGGAGCTGTTTTTT.

The genes are TRBV7-9 and TRBJ1-6; D uncertain. V shed 5 bases and J shed 11 bases, with 13 bases lying between them. Looked up from germline, CDR1 is SEHNR and CDR2 is FQNEAQ (reference sequence). The CDR3 sequence is 13 residues long. The CDR3: CASSLRPGTPLHF. The CDR3 DNA reads as TGTGCCAGCAGCCTTAGACCGGGAACACCCCTCCACTTT.

The J gene is TRBJ1-3, the V gene TRBV18; TRBD1 aligns across 9 bases. After removal of 4 bases from V and 4 bases from J, the junction contained 5 bases not matched to a gene. CDR1 KGHSH and CDR2 LQKENI come from the germline V gene. This CDR3 region has 15 residues. CDR3 sequence reads: CASSRDRDSGNTIYF. For the CDR3, the DNA is TGTGCCAGCTCACGGGACAGGGACTCAGGAAACACCATATATTTT.

The rearrangement joins TRBV6-5 to TRBJ1-6; 7 nucleotides agree with TRBD1. The CDR3 spans 15 residues. V lost 3 bases to trimming and J lost 8 bases; unmatched junction nucleotides: 7. The germline V gene has CDR1 MNHEY and CDR2 SVGAGI. The CDR3 region is CASSYRQGHHSPLHF. The CDR3, as DNA: TGTGCCAGCAGTTATAGACAGGGCCACCATTCACCCCTCCACTTT.

This clone was recorded a few times. V is TRBV30 and J is TRBJ2-1; tentatively, D is TRBD2 (6 bases). This CDR3 comprises 11 residues. Germline V gene sequence: CDR1 GTSNPN, CDR2 SVGIG (reference sequence). Trimming removed 2 bases at V and 15 bases at J, with 14 bases between. DNA for the CDR3: TGTGCCTGGAGTACTGGAGGGCAACGGTTCTTC. It encodes CAWSTGGQRFF.

This clone was picked up one time. J is TRBJ1-4 and V is TRBV7-2; 8 positions match TRBD1. The CDR3 is made up of 15 amino acids. Germline CDR1 reads SGHTA; CDR2 reads FQGNSA. V was clipped by 5 bases and J by 7 bases; unmatched bases: 9. CDR3 sequence (DNA): TGTGCCAGCAGCCTCGACAGGGGATTTACTGAAAAACTGTTTTTT. Its translation: CASSLDRGFTEKLFF.

The chain uses TRBV25-1 and TRBJ2-6; D gene ambiguous. This CDR3 is built from 17 residues. The germline V gene has CDR1 MGHDK and CDR2 SYGVNS. The V end was cut by 1 base, the J end by 0 bases, with 10 bases between. The CDR3 here is CASSEFGRISGANVLTF. The CDR3, as DNA: TGTGCCAGCAGTGAATTTGGTCGGATCTCTGGGGCCAACGTCCTGACTTTC.

The chain carries TRBV9 and TRBJ1-2; the match to TRBD1 covers 8 bases. This CDR3 spans 16 amino acids. Germline V gene lookup returns CDR1 SGDLS and CDR2 YYNGEE. Trimming took 0 bases from V and 4 from J; bases not matched to a gene: 8. CDR3 nucleotides: TGTGCCAGCAGCGTAGCCCCGACAGGGGTCACCTATGGCTACACCTTC. Translated, it gives CASSVAPTGVTYGYTF.

A single count supports this clone. The genes are TRBV5-6 and TRBJ2-5; no clear D gene. V gave up 2 bases and J gave up 4 bases, with 3 bases separating them. The CDR3 is 11 amino acids. Germline values: CDR1 SGHDT, CDR2 YYEEEE. The CDR3 bases are TGTGCCAGCAGCTTTCTAGAGACCCAGTACTTC. This codes for CASSFLETQYF.

This clone was seen a few times. This sequence joins TRBV7-9 and TRBJ1-4; unclear D gene. Germline CDR1 is SEHNR and CDR2 is FQNEAQ (reference sequence). Deletions cut 1 base from V and 1 base from J, with 4 bases between. The CDR3 runs to 14 residues. CDR3 nucleotide sequence: TGTGCCAGCAGCTTAGTAGGAACTAATGAAAAACTGTTTTTT. Translation: CASSLVGTNEKLFF.